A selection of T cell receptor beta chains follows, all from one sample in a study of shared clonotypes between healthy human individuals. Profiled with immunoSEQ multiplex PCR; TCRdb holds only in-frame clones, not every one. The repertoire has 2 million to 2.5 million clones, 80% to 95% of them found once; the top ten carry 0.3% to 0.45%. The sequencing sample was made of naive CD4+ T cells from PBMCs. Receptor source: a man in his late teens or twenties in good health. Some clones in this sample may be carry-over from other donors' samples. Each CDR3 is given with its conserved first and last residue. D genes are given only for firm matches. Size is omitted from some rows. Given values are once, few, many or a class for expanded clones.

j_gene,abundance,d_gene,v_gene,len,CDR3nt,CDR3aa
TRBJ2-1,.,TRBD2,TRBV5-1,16,TGCGCCAGCAGCTTGGAAGTGACTAGCGGGAGGAATGAGCAGTTCTTC,CASSLEVTSGRNEQFF
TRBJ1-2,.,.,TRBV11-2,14,TGTGCCAGCAGCTTAGGTGGTAACAACTATGGCTACACCTTC,CASSLGGNNYGYTF
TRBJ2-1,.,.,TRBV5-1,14,TGCGCCAGCAGTTATCCCACAGCTTACAATGAGCAGTTCTTC,CASSYPTAYNEQFF
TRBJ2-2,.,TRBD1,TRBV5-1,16,TGCGCCAGCAGACCGACAGGGGGCGCAGGGAACGGGGAGCTGTTTTTT,CASRPTGGAGNGELFF
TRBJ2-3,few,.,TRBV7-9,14,TGTGCCAGCAGCTTAGGAGGGAACACAGATACGCAGTATTTT,CASSLGGNTDTQYF
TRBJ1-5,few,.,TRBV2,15,TGTGCCAGCAGTGAAATGGGAAACGGTGTGAAGCCCCAGCATTTT,CASSEMGNGVKPQHF
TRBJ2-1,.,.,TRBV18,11,TGTGCCAGCTCCAGGGGATGGGAGCAGTTCTTC,CASSRGWEQFF
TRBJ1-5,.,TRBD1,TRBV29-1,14,TGCAGCGTCGGACAGGGCGGAAGGAATCAGCCCCAGCATTTT,CSVGQGGRNQPQHF
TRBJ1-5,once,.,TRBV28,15,TGTGCCAGCAGTGACTCGGACAGATTCAATCAGCCCCAGCATTTT,CASSDSDRFNQPQHF
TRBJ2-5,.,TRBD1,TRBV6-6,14,TGTGCCAGCAGAGATGGGACAGGGTCAGAGACCCAGTACTTC,CASRDGTGSETQYF
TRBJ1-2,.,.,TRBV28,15,TGTGCCAGCAGTTTATATAATCCGGGACAATCGGGCTACACCTTC,CASSLYNPGQSGYTF
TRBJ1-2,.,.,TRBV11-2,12,TGTGCCAGCAGCTGGGACTCAAGTGGCTACACCTTC,CASSWDSSGYTF
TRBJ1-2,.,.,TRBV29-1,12,TGCAGCGTTCTCCAGGGAGACTATGGCTACACCTTC,CSVLQGDYGYTF
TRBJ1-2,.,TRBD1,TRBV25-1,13,TGTGCCAGCGGTCGGGACAGGGGCTATGGCTACACCTTC,CASGRDRGYGYTF
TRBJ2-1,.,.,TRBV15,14,TGTGCCACCAGCACAAAGCCGGTACATAATGAGCAGTTCTTC,CATSTKPVHNEQFF
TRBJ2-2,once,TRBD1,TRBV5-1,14,TGCGCCAGCACAGCAGGGGGCGCCGTCGGGGAGCTGTTTTTT,CASTAGGAVGELFF
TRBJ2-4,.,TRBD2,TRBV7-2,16,TGTGCCAGCAGCCCCCAGGCTAGCGGGACCAAAAACATTCAGTACTTC,CASSPQASGTKNIQYF
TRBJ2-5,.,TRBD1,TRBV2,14,TGTGCCAGCAGCCAAGACAGGGCGCAAGAGACCCAGTACTTC,CASSQDRAQETQYF
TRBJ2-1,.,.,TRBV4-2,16,TGTGCCAGCAGCCGGAACCGGGACTCACCGCGCAATGAGCAGTTCTTC,CASSRNRDSPRNEQFF
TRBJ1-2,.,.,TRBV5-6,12,TGTGCCAGCAGCCCGAGTGGCGTGAGTACGGCCTTC,CASSPSGVSTAF
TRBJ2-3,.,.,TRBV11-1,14,TGTGCCAGCAGCTCGGACAGCTACACAGATACGCAGTATTTT,CASSSDSYTDTQYF
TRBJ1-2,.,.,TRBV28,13,TGTGCCAGCAGTTTAGGGGCAGGCTATGGCTACACCTTC,CASSLGAGYGYTF
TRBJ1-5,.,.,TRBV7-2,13,TGTGCCAGCAGCTTAGCTTGGAGTCAGCCCCAGCATTTT,CASSLAWSQPQHF
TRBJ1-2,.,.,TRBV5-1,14,TGCGCCAGCAGCTTAGATACGGCCTCGGGTGGCTACACCTTC,CASSLDTASGGYTF
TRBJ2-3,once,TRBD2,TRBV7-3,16,TGTGCCAGCAGCATAGGGCGCCTAGCGGGCACAGATACGCAGTATTTT,CASSIGRLAGTDTQYF
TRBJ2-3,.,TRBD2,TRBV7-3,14,TGTGCCAGCAGCCCGGCGGGAGCGCCGGGGGCGCAGTATTTT,CASSPAGAPGAQYF